This TCR beta chain was observed in a study of T cells after yellow fever vaccination. Study results and caveats: Any FACS-sorted repertoire could hold abundant clonotypes that contaminate it from the bulk population.

About this clonotype itself: What it binds is unknown.

The CDR3 covers 15 residues. Trimming shortened V by 3 bases and J by 0 bases, and 12 bases separated the two germline ends. CDR1 is ENHRY and CDR2 is SYGVKD in the germline V gene. Production of TCR cDNA was by 5'RACE template switching, which also added a universal primer site and UMIs. MiXCR, applied by TCRdb to the 5' RACE reads, yields one record per CDR3 protein. The repertoire holds 180,000 or so distinct CDR3 sequences, with approximately 11% as singletons. This receptor was identified in a man younger than 30 who received the YFV17D yellow fever vaccine. The sequenced sample was CD8+ T cells sorted from PBMCs, obtained 15 days after the yellow fever booster vaccination. V and J are TRBV10-3 and TRBJ2-7; perhaps TRBD2 as D (6 bases). Here the CDR3 reads CAISDPGGDSYEQYV. For the CDR3, the DNA is TGTGCCATCAGTGACCCCGGCGGGGACTCCTACGAGCAGTACGTC.